The table lists the clone carrying this T cell receptor (beta chain) with a few counts. Its antigen is not identified. The CDR3 is 16 amino acids. CDR1 MNHEY and CDR2 SMNVEV come from the germline V gene (reference sequence). The V segment lost 2 bases and the J segment 1 base; nucleotides outside the gene matches: 4. The data belong to a study of early T cells in non-severe SARS-CoV-2 infection. In the study overall: Whole-blood bulk RNA, unsorted, was sequenced, and chains were unpaired.

Study findings and constraints: Anti-spike CD8 responses were favored in VDJdb matching, and private and CD4 specificities were missed.

Individual cDNA molecules were tagged with unique molecular identifiers. Using its own MiXCR run on the 5' RACE reads, TCRdb lists one record per CDR3 protein. The profile shows tens of thousands of distinct CDR3 sequences, 15% to 18% of them singletons. Sequencing used whole blood. V is TRBV27 and J is TRBJ2-2; 7 positions match TRBD1. The TCR was taken from an adult who was a healthcare worker with PCR-confirmed SARS-CoV-2 infection or an uninfected control (not recorded which). DNA for the CDR3: TGTGCCAGCAGTTTACGGACAGGCCTGAACACCGGGGAGCTGTTTTTT. It codes for CASSLRTGLNTGELFF.